This is a list of T cell receptor beta chains from one sample in a study of cytomegalovirus exposure and HLA in healthy donors. Measured with immunoSEQ multiplex PCR; TCRdb has only the in-frame clones, and not every one. The sample includes tens of thousands of clones. Sequenced input: PBMCs. These receptors came from a human donor in good health. Each CDR3 is given with its conserved first and last residue. The D gene is left open where the match is weak.

d_call	v_call	j_call	cdr3_aa	cdr3_nt
NA	TRBV5-1	TRBJ1-1	CASSLGGLDTEAFF	TGCGCCAGCAGCTTGGGAGGGTTGGACACTGAAGCTTTCTTT
NA	TRBV28	TRBJ2-1	CASSLRGIANEQFF	TGTGCCAGCAGTTTACGGGGTATTGCCAATGAGCAGTTCTTC
NA	TRBV6-5	TRBJ2-1	CASSRQINNEQFF	TGTGCCAGCAGCCGCCAGATAAATAATGAGCAGTTCTTC
TRBD2	TRBV6-1	TRBJ2-7	CASSDRGGAYEQYF	TGTGCCAGCAGTGACCGGGGGGGAGCCTACGAGCAGTACTTC
NA	TRBV6-1	TRBJ2-7	CASTPAYEQYF	TGTGCCAGCACCCCCGCCTACGAGCAGTACTTC
TRBD1	TRBV5-1	TRBJ2-2	CASSLDITGGRTGELFF	TGCGCCAGCAGCTTGGATATCACAGGGGGTCGGACCGGGGAGCTGTTTTTT
NA	TRBV4-1	TRBJ2-4	CASSQDKGNQYF	TGCGCCAGCAGCCAAGATAAGGGGAATCAGTACTTC
NA	TRBV15	TRBJ1-5	CATSRDRGNQPQHF	TGTGCCACCAGCAGAGATCGGGGGAATCAGCCCCAGCATTTT
NA	TRBV6-5	TRBJ1-1	CASTGEGESDTEAFF	TGTGCCAGCACAGGGGAAGGAGAATCAGACACTGAAGCTTTCTTT
TRBD2	TRBV27	TRBJ2-3	CASSYRGGTTDTQYF	TGTGCCAGCAGTTATCGGGGGGGCACTACAGATACGCAGTATTTT
TRBD2	TRBV27	TRBJ2-7	CASRSSLAGVYEQYF	TGTGCCAGCAGGTCGTCCCTAGCGGGGGTTTACGAGCAGTACTTC
TRBD1	TRBV19	TRBJ2-7	CASSMTGGSFYEQYF	TGTGCCAGTAGTATGACAGGGGGGTCGTTCTACGAGCAGTACTTC
NA	TRBV30	TRBJ2-5	CAWSVRLGETQYF	TGTGCCTGGAGTGTTCGGTTGGGCGAGACCCAGTACTTC
TRBD1	TRBV30	TRBJ2-2	CAWRETGKNTGELFF	TGTGCCTGGAGGGAGACAGGGAAGAACACCGGGGAGCTGTTCTTT
TRBD2	TRBV5-1	TRBJ2-1	CASSRGGGPDNEQFF	TGCGCCAGCAGCCGTGGCGGGGGGCCCGACAATGAGCAGTTCTTC
NA	TRBV5-1	TRBJ1-4	CASSLYSTNEKLFF	TGCGCCAGCAGCTTGTATTCAACTAATGAAAAACTGTTTTTT
NA	TRBV27	TRBJ2-1	CASRPPARAYNEQFF	TGTGCCAGCAGGCCCCCCGCCAGGGCTTACAATGAGCAGTTCTTC
NA	TRBV2	TRBJ2-5	CASSEAPGAVQETQYF	TGTGCCAGCAGTGAAGCGCCAGGGGCGGTCCAAGAGACCCAGTACTTC
NA	TRBV5-6	TRBJ1-2	CASSSPGEANYGYTF	TGTGCCAGCAGCTCACCGGGGGAAGCTAACTATGGCTACACCTTC
NA	TRBV5-6	TRBJ2-1	CASSLDRRNYNEQFF	TGTGCCAGCAGCTTGGACAGGCGAAACTACAATGAGCAGTTCTTC
TRBD2	TRBV2	TRBJ2-3	CASIDRAGPKDTQYF	TGTGCCAGCATCGATAGAGCGGGGCCCAAAGATACGCAGTATTTT
NA	TRBV7-2	TRBJ1-3	CASSWSGNSGNTIYF	TGTGCCAGCAGCTGGTCGGGGAACTCTGGAAACACCATATATTTT
NA	TRBV10-3	TRBJ2-5	CAISHPAGYGRETQYF	TGTGCCATCAGCCACCCGGCGGGATACGGAAGAGAGACCCAGTACTTC
TRBD1	TRBV5-6	TRBJ1-1	CASRDRDSEAFF	TGTGCCAGCAGAGATCGGGACAGCGAAGCTTTCTTT
TRBD1	TRBV19	TRBJ2-2	CASRGTGPTGELFF	TGTGCCAGTAGGGGGACAGGACCCACCGGGGAGCTGTTTTTT
TRBD1	TRBV19	TRBJ1-1	CASSEDRGNTEAFF	TGTGCCAGTAGTGAGGACAGGGGAAACACTGAAGCTTTCTTT
NA	TRBV6-6	TRBJ1-4	CASRDQGVQSEKLFF	TGTGCCAGCAGGGACCAGGGCGTACAATCGGAAAAACTGTTTTTT
NA	TRBV28	TRBJ1-6	CASSPSPGPNSPLHF	TGTGCCAGCAGTCCCAGCCCAGGGCCTAATTCACCCCTCCACTTT
TRBD1	TRBV19	TRBJ1-4	CASSRQGTNEKLFF	TGTGCCAGTAGTCGACAGGGGACTAATGAAAAACTGTTTTTT
TRBD1	TRBV30	TRBJ2-7	CAWTQGAWDEQPF	TGTGCCTGGACGCAGGGGGCTTGGGACGAGCAGCCCTTC